These 5 T cell receptor beta chains share one sample of origin, sequenced in a study of cytomegalovirus exposure and HLA in healthy donors. Primers for the PCR totalled 60 Vbeta and 13 Jbeta. Method: immunoSEQ multiplex PCR; TCRdb's copy keeps in-frame clones and lacks some. The sample lists 150,000 to 170,000 clones, 75% to 85% seen once, with around 5.6% in the top ten. Material for sequencing was PBMCs. Every receptor here comes from a middle-aged woman in good health and CMV-seropositive.

This sequence joins TRBV9 and TRBJ2-2, with 12 nucleotides matching TRBD2. CDR1 and CDR2 from the germline V gene are SGDLS and YYNGEE. Unmatched junction bases numbered 10, after V lost 3 bases and J lost 7 bases. The CDR3 covers 17 residues. The CDR3, as DNA: TGTGCCAGCAGCGGAAACCCGACTAGCGGGAGTGGCGGGGAGCTGTTTTTT. Translating it yields CASSGNPTSGSGGELFF.

The chain has TRBV2 and TRBJ2-7; D is possibly TRBD2 (5 bases). V was shortened by 3 bases and J by 0 bases, with 9 bases between the two germline ends. Germline CDR1 SNHLY, CDR2 FYNNEI. The CDR3 contains 14 residues. CDR3 sequence: CASSEGGSSYEQYF. The CDR3 DNA reads as TGTGCCAGCAGTGAGGGTGGGAGCTCCTACGAGCAGTACTTC.

The V and J genes are TRBV27 and TRBJ2-1, with 11 bases aligning to TRBD2. Germline assignment: CDR1 MNHEY and CDR2 SMNVEV (reference sequence). Trimming at V came to 5 bases and at J to 4 bases, leaving 4 bases not matched to a gene. The CDR3 has 15 residues. CDR3 DNA sequence: TGTGCCAGCAGTCTCCGACTAGCGGGGTACAATGAGCAGTTCTTC. It translates to CASSLRLAGYNEQFF.

The chain couples TRBV5-1 to TRBJ2-3, with 9 bases aligning to TRBD2. Germline lookup yields CDR1 SGHRS and CDR2 YFSETQ. J was trimmed by 5 bases and V by 6 bases; bases with no gene match: 16. The CDR3 has 17 residues. The CDR3 nucleotides read TGCGCCAGCAACCCAGGGGACGGCGGGAGGGCGAGAGATACGCAGTATTTT. It yields the protein CASNPGDGGRARDTQYF.

This sequence joins TRBV4-2 and TRBJ2-3; no firm D call. Between the trimmed V and J ends, which lost 1 base and 0 bases, there was a span of 14 bases. This CDR3 has 17 amino acids. Germline V CDR1 and CDR2: LGHNA, YNFKEQ. CDR3 sequence reads: CASSQVPSEASTDTQYF. In nucleotides, the CDR3 is TGTGCCAGCAGCCAAGTCCCGAGTGAGGCTAGCACAGATACGCAGTATTTT.